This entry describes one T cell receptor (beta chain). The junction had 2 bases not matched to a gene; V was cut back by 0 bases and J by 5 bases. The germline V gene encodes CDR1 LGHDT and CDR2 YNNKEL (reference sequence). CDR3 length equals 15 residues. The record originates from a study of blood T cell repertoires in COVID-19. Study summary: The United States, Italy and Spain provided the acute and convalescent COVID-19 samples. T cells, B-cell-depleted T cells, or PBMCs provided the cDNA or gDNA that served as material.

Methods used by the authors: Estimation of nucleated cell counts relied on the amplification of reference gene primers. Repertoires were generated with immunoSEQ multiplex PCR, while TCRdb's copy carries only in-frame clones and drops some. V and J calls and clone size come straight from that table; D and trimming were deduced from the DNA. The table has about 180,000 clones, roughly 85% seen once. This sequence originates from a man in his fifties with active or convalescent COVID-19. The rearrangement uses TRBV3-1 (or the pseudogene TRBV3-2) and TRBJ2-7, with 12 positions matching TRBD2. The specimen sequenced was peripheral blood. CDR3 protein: CASSQDRTSGNEQYF. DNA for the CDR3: TGTGCCAGCAGCCAAGATAGGACTAGCGGGAACGAGCAGTACTTC.